This TCR beta chain stems from a study of T cells in Graves' hyperthyroidism and ophthalmopathy (dated by TCRdb to between 2018 and 2020). In the study overall: Peripheral blood samples were taken at the time of initial diagnosis, prior to any treatment. TCR V-J signatures able to tell the groups apart were searched for in a discovery cohort of 100 patients, of whom under 45 had Graves' ophthalmopathy and 57 had stable Graves' hyperthyroidism. An independent validation cohort of 18 to 20 hyperthyroidism patients and about 16 patients who later progressed to ophthalmopathy tested prospective prediction of ophthalmopathy. The 75 to 100 discovery patients were randomly split 7:3 into training and test sets. The study also compared thyroid tissue and blood T-cell repertoires from five or six Graves' hyperthyroidism patients. Once sampling was done, hyperthyroidism patients were given methimazole at a starting dose of 30 mg daily, whereas ophthalmopathy patients were given high-dose intravenous methylprednisolone. According to the paper, TCR Vbeta CDR3 sequencing was carried out on 135 peripheral blood samples, which came from under 50 ophthalmopathy, some 73 hyperthyroidism and about 17 progressor patients. The investigation overall reported the following: In validation, progression to ophthalmopathy was predicted by the model with 70.59% sensitivity and 72.22% specificity, a median of approximately 6.5 months before onset. No statistical method was used to set the sample size in advance, and investigators knew the group allocation. Most expanded thyroid clonotypes (frequency above 0.001) were also detected in blood, suggesting blood repertoires may reflect thyroid immune responses. In cross-validation, a model built on a 13 V-J signature told ophthalmopathy apart from stable hyperthyroidism with approximately 90% sensitivity and roughly 81% specificity, and in testing the same model reached 80%/75%.

Stable Graves' hyperthyroidism was defined as the absence of progression to ophthalmopathy over 18 months of follow-up. The hyperthyroidism patients were between 18 and 65 years old and newly diagnosed, with a disease duration of less than 2 months. The study excluded patients with uncontrolled infections, other autoimmune diseases, pregnancy or lactation. Diagnoses were established on the basis of clinical symptoms, serum thyroxine and TRAb, thyroid ultrasound, and orbital computed tomography. Ficoll-Paque density gradient centrifugation was used to isolate PBMCs from around 9.1 ml of fresh peripheral blood. Trizol reagent was used to extract total RNA, and RNA quality was then checked on an Agilent 2100 Bioanalyzer. Amplification of TCR beta CDR3 regions was carried out from RNA transcripts. For the first round of RT-PCR on the TCR CDR3, the HTBI primer set was used together with the Qiagen OneStep RT-PCR kit. The libraries were constructed in a second round of multiplex PCR and then size-selected and purified. Libraries were sequenced paired-end with 100 bp reads on an Illumina HiSeq2000. The study's processing was this. SOAPnuke was used to process the raw data, throwing out any read that contained adapters or uncalled bases, had a mean Phred below 15, or lacked an exact constant-primer or identifier match. COPE v1.2.5 was used to merge high-quality paired reads, and clonotypes were defined as unique nucleotide sequences. MiTCR v1.1 was used to align clonotypes to the IMGT TRBV, TRBD and TRBJ reference segments. The analysis included only V-J combinations with a frequency above 0.0001, which together covered over 98% of the repertoires. The TCS score was defined as the ratio of F50 (clonal expansion) to E x V (chaos), calculated using BLOSUM62-based TCRdist between CDR3 peptides within each V-J. Welch's t-statistics and random forest reduced around 520 V-J features to some 14, which were used in a naive Bayes classifier (R e1071). The public sequencing data were trimmed at Q25 with fastp and processed into clonotypes with MiXCR by TCRdb, which kept only in-frame beta chains. Every distinct CDR3 protein forms one entry, paired with its most common genes and DNA. Here the V and J calls rest on TCRdb's processing, not on the authors' analysis. The sample data list roughly 720,000 distinct CDR3 sequences, and roughly 17% of these were observed just once. The ten top clones hold roughly 16% of the sample.

From a lookup of the germline V gene, CDR1 and CDR2 are MDHEN and SYDVKM. The CDR3, from cysteine to phenylalanine, totals 14 residues. Solely the CDR3 DNA is kept, with 42 bases framed from the first base. Trimming accounts for 3 bases at V and 8 bases at J, while the number of junction bases matched to no gene is 6. This clonotype has ten or more counts. This receptor's antigen is unknown. Per-base quality was not reported, and no clone a single base away is much larger than it. The rearrangement joined TRBV28 to TRBJ2-2; TRBD1 lines up with 7 middle nucleotides. Sequencing used blood. The receptor was isolated from a man over 45 with Graves' hyperthyroidism. DNA sequence: TGTGCCAGCAGTTTGAGAAGGGGGCCTGGGGAGCTGTTTTTT. The resulting protein is CASSLRRGPGELFF.